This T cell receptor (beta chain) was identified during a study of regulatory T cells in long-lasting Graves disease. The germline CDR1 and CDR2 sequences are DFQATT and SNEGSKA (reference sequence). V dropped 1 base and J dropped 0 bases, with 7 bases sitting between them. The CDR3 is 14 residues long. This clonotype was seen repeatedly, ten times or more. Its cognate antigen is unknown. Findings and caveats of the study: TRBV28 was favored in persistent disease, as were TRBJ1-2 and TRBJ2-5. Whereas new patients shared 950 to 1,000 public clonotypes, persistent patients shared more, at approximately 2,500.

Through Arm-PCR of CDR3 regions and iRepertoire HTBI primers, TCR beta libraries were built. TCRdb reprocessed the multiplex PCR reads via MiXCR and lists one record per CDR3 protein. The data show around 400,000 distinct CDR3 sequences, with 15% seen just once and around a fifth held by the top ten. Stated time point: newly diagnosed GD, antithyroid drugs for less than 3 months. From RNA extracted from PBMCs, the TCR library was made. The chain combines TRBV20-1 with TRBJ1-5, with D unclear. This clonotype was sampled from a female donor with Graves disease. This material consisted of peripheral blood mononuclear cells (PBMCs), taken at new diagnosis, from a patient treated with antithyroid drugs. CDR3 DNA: TGCAGTGCTAGAGGGCATTATAGCAATCAGCCCCAGCATTTT. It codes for CSARGHYSNQPQHF.